The clone carrying this T cell receptor (beta chain) appeared a few times. This sample is drawn from a study of blood T cell repertoires in COVID-19. TCRdb's copy holds only in-frame clones and misses some; the assay was immunoSEQ multiplex PCR. The sample has about 150,000 clones, over 60% seen once. The germline V gene encodes CDR1 SGHNT and CDR2 YYREEE (reference sequence). The junction had 8 bases not matched to a gene; V was cut back by 1 base and J by 1 base. This CDR3 comprises 17 residues. The chain recombines TRBV5-4 with TRBJ2-4, with TRBD1 identical over 7 bases. The receptor comes from a man aged 50 to 60 with acute or convalescent COVID-19. The material sequenced was peripheral blood. The CDR3, as DNA: TGTGCCAGCAGCTTGAGGCAGGGGGTGGATGCCAAAAACATTCAGTACTTC. Its protein product is CASSLRQGVDAKNIQYF.